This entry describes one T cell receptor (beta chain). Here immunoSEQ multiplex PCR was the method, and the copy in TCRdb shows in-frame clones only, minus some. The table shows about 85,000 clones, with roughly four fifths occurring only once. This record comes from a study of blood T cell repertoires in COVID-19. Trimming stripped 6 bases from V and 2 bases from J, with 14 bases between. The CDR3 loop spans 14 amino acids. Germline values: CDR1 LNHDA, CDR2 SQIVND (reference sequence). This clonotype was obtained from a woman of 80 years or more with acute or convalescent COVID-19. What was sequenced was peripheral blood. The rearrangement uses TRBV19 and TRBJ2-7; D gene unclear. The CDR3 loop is CASSPTWPPYEQYF. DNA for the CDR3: TGTGCCAGTAGCCCCACATGGCCCCCCTACGAGCAGTACTTC.